These 8 T cell receptor beta chains were sequenced from one sample in a study of blood T cell repertoires in COVID-19. Using immunoSEQ multiplex PCR, the repertoire was profiled, and TCRdb retains in-frame clones only, with some absent. The sample holds about 240,000 clones; more than 80% are singletons and the top ten take 6.5% to 9%. The source material was peripheral blood. The origin of the receptors is a woman of 80 years or more with COVID-19, enrolled during active disease.

The rearrangement links TRBV5-1 to TRBJ2-2, with a possible D match to TRBD2 (6 bases). Germline CDR1 is SGHRS and CDR2 is YFSETQ. V dropped 4 bases and J dropped 4 bases, with 17 bases sitting between them. The CDR3 runs to 16 residues. Here the CDR3 reads CASSLGGPIPTGELFF. The CDR3 region has the DNA TGCGCCAGCAGCCTCGGGGGTCCGATCCCCACCGGGGAGCTGTTTTTT.

This clone was recorded only once. The J gene is TRBJ2-5, the V gene TRBV7-9; TRBD2 might be the D (6 bases). Germline CDR1 SEHNR, CDR2 FQNEAQ (reference sequence). CDR3 length: 14 residues. V lost 2 bases and J 1 base, leaving 8 bases between the germline ends. In nucleotides, the CDR3 is TGTGCCAGCAGCTTACTAGCGACCCAAGAGACCCAGTACTTC. Protein sequence: CASSLLATQETQYF.

V is TRBV3-1 (or the pseudogene TRBV3-2) and J is TRBJ1-2; 8 bases are shared with TRBD1. V trimming: 4 bases; J trimming: 3 bases; junction bases outside the gene matches: 16. Germline lookup yields CDR1 LGHDT and CDR2 YNNKEL (reference sequence). This CDR3 has 18 amino acids. The CDR3 DNA is TGTGCCAGCAGCCTAACCGCCCTCGCAGGGGGCGCGGACTATGGCTACACCTTC. Protein product: CASSLTALAGGADYGYTF.

This clone was counted a single time. The genes are TRBV24-1 and TRBJ1-2, with 8 bases that match TRBD1. This CDR3 has 16 amino acids. Germline values: CDR1 KGHDR, CDR2 SFDVKD. J gave up 4 bases and V 4 bases, and 10 bases lay outside the gene matches. CDR3 bases: TGTGCCACCAGTGACCGAGGACAGGGAGGCGGCTATGGCTACACCTTC. It specifies CATSDRGQGGGYGYTF.

The chain has TRBV24-1 and TRBJ2-7; D is uncertain. The CDR3 has 13 amino acids. Germline CDR1 is KGHDR and CDR2 is SFDVKD. Trimming left V 5 bases short and J 2 bases short, with 9 bases between. CDR3 bases: TGTGCCACCAGTGCCCCGGGTACCTACGAGCAGTACTTC. Protein: CATSAPGTYEQYF.

This chain links TRBV28 with TRBJ1-1, with D tentatively TRBD1 (5 bases). Trimming removed 4 bases from V and 6 bases from J, with 9 bases in between. This CDR3 has 12 amino acids. Germline CDR1 is MDHEN and CDR2 is SYDVKM. The CDR3 nucleotides read TGTGCCAGCAGTTCCCTCAGGGCTGAAGCTTTCTTT. It specifies CASSSLRAEAFF.

This sequence joins TRBV4-2 and TRBJ2-2; tentative D call: TRBD2 (6 bases). From germline, CDR1 is LGHNA and CDR2 YNFKEQ. There are 16 residues in the CDR3. V gave up 4 bases and J gave up 2 bases, with 14 bases separating them. The CDR3 sequence: CASSPLGGRNTGELFF. CDR3 DNA: TGTGCCAGCAGCCCCCTGGGAGGCCGAAACACCGGGGAGCTGTTTTTT.

The V call is TRBV7-3, the J call TRBJ2-1, with 7 bases identical to TRBD2. Germline lookup yields CDR1 SGHTA and CDR2 FQGTGA. The CDR3 totals 14 residues. V lost 3 bases and J lost 2; bases outside the gene matches: 1. The CDR3 loop reads CASSFSGTYNEQFF. Written as DNA, the CDR3 is TGTGCCAGCAGCTTCAGCGGGACCTACAATGAGCAGTTCTTC.